This TCR beta chain is from a study of blood T cell repertoires in COVID-19. The V end was cut by 3 bases, the J end by 4 bases, with 12 bases between. The V gene's germline CDR1 is LNHDA and CDR2 SQIVND (reference sequence). This CDR3 comprises 14 residues. Only in-frame clones appear in the TCRdb table, and some are missing; sequencing was by immunoSEQ multiplex PCR. The table lists 170,000 or so clones, approximately 80% of them singletons. Material for sequencing was peripheral blood. The clonotype comes from a middle-aged woman with COVID-19, enrolled during active disease. V usage is TRBV19 and J usage is TRBJ1-1; possible D gene TRBD1, 6 bases. The CDR3 spells CASSMSQGSTEAFF. The DNA for the CDR3 is TGTGCCAGTAGTATGTCGCAGGGGAGCACTGAAGCTTTCTTT.